This T cell receptor beta chain was captured by sequencing in a study of cytomegalovirus exposure and HLA in healthy donors. Study-level findings and limits: Earlier results showed most TCR beta V segments being productive about 90% or about 30% of the time.

With respect to this clone: Its antigen is still unknown.

The germline V gene has CDR1 SGHDT and CDR2 YYEEEE. Trimming cost V 5 bases and J 5 bases, with 26 bases left between them. This CDR3 region has 17 residues. It was with 60 Vbeta and 13 Jbeta primers that the PCR ran. The protocol was immunoSEQ multiplex PCR, while the TCRdb copy is restricted to in-frame clones and leaves out a portion. This sample's table reports 150,000 to 200,000 clones. The sample consisted of PBMCs. This chain connects TRBV5-6 to TRBJ2-7, with D perhaps TRBD2 (6 bases). The sequence was collected from a woman in her fifties or sixties in good health and CMV-seronegative. The DNA of the CDR3 is TGTGCCAGCAGTTATAATCCGGGTAGACTAGTAATTCACGAGCAGTACTTC. This encodes CASSYNPGRLVIHEQYF.